This section outlines one T cell receptor (beta chain) sequence together with its context. The data belong to a study of shared clonotypes between healthy human individuals. CDR1 and CDR2 (germline): WSHSY, SAAADI. V lost 2 bases, J lost 2 bases, and 9 bases lay in between. The CDR3 loop spans 14 amino acids. Profiling relied on immunoSEQ multiplex PCR, and the TCRdb table lists in-frame clones only, not all of them. The data show more than 400,000 clones, 78% seen once. The sample comprised PBMCs. The chain links TRBV10-2 to TRBJ1-2; D gene ambiguous. This receptor was obtained from a woman in her thirties or forties in good health. Some clones in this sample may be carry-over from other donors' samples. CDR3 nucleotide sequence: TGCGCCAGCAGTGAGGTGGATCCAAACTATGGCTACACCTTC. This gives the protein CASSEVDPNYGYTF.